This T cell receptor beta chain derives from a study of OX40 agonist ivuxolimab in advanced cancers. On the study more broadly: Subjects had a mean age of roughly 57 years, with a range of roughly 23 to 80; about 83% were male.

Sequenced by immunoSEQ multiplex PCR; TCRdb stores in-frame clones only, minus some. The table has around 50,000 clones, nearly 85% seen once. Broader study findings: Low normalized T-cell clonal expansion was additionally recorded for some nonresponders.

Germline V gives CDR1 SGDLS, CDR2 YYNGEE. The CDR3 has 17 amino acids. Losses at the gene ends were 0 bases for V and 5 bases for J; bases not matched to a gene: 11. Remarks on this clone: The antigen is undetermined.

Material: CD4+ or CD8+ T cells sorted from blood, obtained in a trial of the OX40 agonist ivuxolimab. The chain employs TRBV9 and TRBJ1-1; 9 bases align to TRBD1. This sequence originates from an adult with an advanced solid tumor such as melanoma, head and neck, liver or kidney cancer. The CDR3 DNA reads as TGTGCCAGCAGCGTAGTGGCACAGGGGGCCCTTCTGACTGAAGCTTTCTTT. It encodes CASSVVAQGALLTEAFF.